This T cell receptor beta chain was identified in a study of human T cells and chemical hapten exposure (dated by TCRdb to about 2021). About the investigation overall: For sensitization, 2% DPC in acetone was applied to a roughly 2 cm by roughly 2 cm area of upper inner arm skin. Throughout the approximately 25-week study period, patients were also given weekly therapeutic DPC doses on the scalp. Patch testing on the upper back used Finn chambers containing 0.01% DPC, with scoring done after 6 days according to International Contact Dermatitis Research Group standards. The patient cohort, mostly female, included alopecia areata with under or over 50% scalp involvement, alopecia totalis and alopecia universalis. Libraries were combined into a pool for sequencing, and differences in TCR yield between samples came mainly from small differences in library volumes within the pool. Peripheral blood TCR repertoire changes were tracked in vivo in alopecia patients during primary and secondary sensitization to the hapten diphenylcyclopropenone (DPC). Blood samples were taken from patients before sensitization (week 0) and then at 2, 6 and about 24 weeks after DPC sensitization. Nearly 30 alopecia patients provided blood for TCR sequencing at one to four time points (pre-sensitization, 2, 6 and 24 weeks).

What the work shows at the level of the full study, not this receptor alone: Patch test score was positively correlated with the number of PT1 expanded TCRs, with significance at thresholds 8, 16 and 32 but not at 4. Compared with pre-sensitization or healthy control sets, expanded TCRs formed significantly more large CDR3 similarity clusters, which is consistent with antigen-driven responses. After repeated subsampling, the strength of the expansion versus patch-test correlation and the threshold at which it became significant changed. All patients had alopecia, a presumed autoimmune disease, so their immune response might differ from that of healthy individuals. No change with DPC sensitization was found in the number of TCRs above 1 in 1000 frequency, and no evidence of global repertoire structure alterations was found.

Notes on this clonotype: Its antigen specificity is not known. Qualities for individual bases were not recorded, and no much larger clone is one base off.

The library came from RACE. Sequencing was performed on a NextSeq 500. During library preparation, unique molecular identifiers were attached to individual cDNA molecules so that TCRs could be counted quantitatively and reproducibly. Each blood RNA sample was used to sequence both TCR alpha and TCR beta chains. The paper's processing steps were these. A median of around 96,000 TCRs per sample was observed, with a range of 23,224 to 690,600. V, J and CDR3 annotation of the TCR reads was performed with the Decombinator software suite. To make PS versus PT1 abundance plots, every sample was subsampled to the same number of TCRs (28,000). Expanded TCRs were defined as absent before sensitization and observed at least eight times at the 2-week time point. Clones were called with MiXCR by TCRdb after fastp trimmed the public reads at Q25, and only in-frame beta chains were retained. Every CDR3 protein is listed once, alongside the most common genes and DNA of its rows. These V and J calls originate from TCRdb's pipeline instead of the authors' own analysis. The sample yields fewer than 95,000 distinct CDR3 sequences; roughly 9.6% were counted once. The ten largest clones represent less than 2.5% of the sample.

This specimen's time point label, interpreted: patch test 2, 6 weeks after DPC sensitization. The treatment or condition label for this specimen denotes: therapeutic diphenylcyclopropenone sensitization with weekly scalp DPC. At each patch-test visit, blood was drawn before the patch test was applied. Patients were eligible if aged 18 to 70, diagnosed with alopecia and judged suitable for DPC therapy, and pregnant patients were excluded. Unfractionated whole blood was collected in Tempus Blood RNA tubes, and total RNA was extracted from that blood. Compared with germline, V lacks 7 bases and J lacks 11 bases; bases without a gene match: 10. From its cysteine to its phenylalanine, the CDR3 spans 14 amino acids. Only CDR3 DNA remains: 42 bases, in frame from the first base. CDR1 and CDR2 are read off the germline V gene as MNHNS and SASEGT.

The chain couples TRBV6-1 to TRBJ1-4, and 10 junction bases match TRBD1. This specimen was whole blood, taken in connection with sensitization to the hapten diphenylcyclopropenone (DPC). This clonotype originated in a man aged 40-55 years with alopecia areata. Some clones in this sample may be carry-over from other donors' samples. At the DNA level, the sequence is TGTGCCAGCACTTCCGGGACAGGGGCTACGAAACTGTTTTTT. Translation gives CASTSGTGATKLFF.